The 7 T cell receptor beta chains below come from one sample, sequenced in a study of shared clonotypes between healthy human individuals (dated by TCRdb to the early 2020s). Library prep was done by the immunoSEQ multiplex PCR assay. TCRdb stores this immuneACCESS table with in-frame sequences only. Part of the clones is absent; in the studies checked, under half of the shortfall reflects unresolved V genes, and no reason is known for the rest. Across this sample there are 450,000 to 600,000 clones, with 60% to 85% seen only once. The ten largest clones represent 13% of the sample. Sequencing was performed on PBMCs. These receptor sequences come from a woman in her thirties or forties in good health. Some clones in this sample may be carry-over from other donors' samples.

The rearrangement uses TRBV12-2 and TRBJ2-4; TRBD2 reflects the table's D call only, with no check against the DNA. TRBV12-2 is a pseudogene. The CDR3 length is 16 residues. CDR3 amino acids: CASRLQREGAKNIQYF. As DNA, the CDR3 is TGTGCAAGTCGCTTACAGCGGGAGGGAGCCAAAAACATTCAGTACTTC.

Notes on this clone: Additional DNA sequences in this sample encode the identical CDR3. The genes are TRBV7-9 and TRBJ2-3; the D is unclear. Between the trimmed V and J ends, which lost 5 bases and 2 bases, there was a span of 5 bases. The CDR3 covers 12 residues. Germline values: CDR1 SEHNR, CDR2 FQNEAQ (reference sequence). The CDR3 DNA reads as TGTGCCAGCAGCCTGCTCACAGATACGCAGTATTTT. Translating it yields CASSLLTDTQYF.

The CDR3 DNA reads TGCGCCAGCAGGCTTGGGCTAGCGGGAGCAGATACGCAGTATTTT. Protein sequence: CASRLGLAGADTQYF. The chain employs TRBV10-2 and TRBJ2-3; 10 positions agree with TRBD2. From germline, CDR1 is WSHSY and CDR2 SAAADI. Losses at the gene ends were 6 bases for V and 4 bases for J; bases not matched to a gene: 7. This CDR3 comprises 15 residues.

In this sample, this clone turned up once. The rearrangement joins TRBV9 to TRBJ2-7, with D perhaps matching TRBD1 (6 bases). The germline gives CDR1 SGDLS, CDR2 YYNGEE. Deletions cut 5 bases from V and 3 bases from J, with 15 bases between. The CDR3 is made up of 14 amino acids. The chain's CDR3 is CASSLAGDDYEQYF. CDR3 coding DNA: TGTGCCAGCAGTCTCGCAGGGGATGACTACGAGCAGTACTTC.

This chain uses TRBV7-9 with TRBJ2-3, with TRBD2 identical over 13 bases. Germline trimming cut 6 bases from V and 1 base from J; bases unmatched to any gene: 7. Germline-derived CDR1 and CDR2 are SEHNR and FQNEAQ (reference sequence). The CDR3 sequence is 17 residues long. CDR3 DNA sequence: TGTGCCAGCAGACCCCCCGGACTAGCGGGAGGCACAGATACGCAGTATTTT. Translation: CASRPPGLAGGTDTQYF.

The rearrangement uses TRBV7-2 and TRBJ2-5; a possible D gene is TRBD2 (7 bases). The CDR3 sequence is 14 residues long. V was trimmed by 5 bases and J by 3 bases, leaving 13 bases between them. Per germline, CDR1 SGHTA and CDR2 FQGNSA. CDR3 coding DNA: TGTGCCAGCAGCGAGGGGGGGGCAGAAGAGACCCAGTACTTC. Translating gives CASSEGGAEETQYF.

This clone was observed a handful of times. The chain has TRBV2 and TRBJ2-2; the D is unclear. Trimming took off 2 bases at V and 5 bases at J, with 9 bases between the two ends. The length of the CDR3 is 14 residues. Germline V gene sequence: CDR1 SNHLY, CDR2 FYNNEI. The CDR3: CASSESGGTGELFF. The DNA for the CDR3 is TGTGCCAGCAGTGAATCGGGCGGTACCGGGGAGCTGTTTTTT. The variable domain in full, with the rest retrieved from reference TRBV2 and TRBJ2-2, is EPEVTQTPSHQVTQMGQEVILRCVPISNHLYFYWYRQILGQKVEFLVSFYNNEISEKSEIFDDQFSVERPDGSNFTLKIRSTKLEDSAMYFCASSESGGTGELFFGEGSRLTVL.